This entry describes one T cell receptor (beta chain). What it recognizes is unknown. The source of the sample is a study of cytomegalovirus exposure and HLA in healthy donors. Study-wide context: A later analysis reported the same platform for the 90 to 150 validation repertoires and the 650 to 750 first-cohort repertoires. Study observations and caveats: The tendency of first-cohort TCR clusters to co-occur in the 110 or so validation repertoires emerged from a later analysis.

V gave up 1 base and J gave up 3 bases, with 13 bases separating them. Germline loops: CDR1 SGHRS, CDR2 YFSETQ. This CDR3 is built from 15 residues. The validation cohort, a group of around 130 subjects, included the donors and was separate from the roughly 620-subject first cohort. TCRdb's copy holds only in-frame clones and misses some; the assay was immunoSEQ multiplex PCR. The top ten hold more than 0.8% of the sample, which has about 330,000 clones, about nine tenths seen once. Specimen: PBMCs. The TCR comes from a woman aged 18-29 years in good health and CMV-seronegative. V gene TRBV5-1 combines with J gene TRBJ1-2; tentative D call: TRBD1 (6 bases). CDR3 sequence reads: CASSLLGGGHYGYTF. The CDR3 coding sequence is TGCGCCAGCAGCTTGCTTGGGGGGGGCCACTATGGCTACACCTTC.